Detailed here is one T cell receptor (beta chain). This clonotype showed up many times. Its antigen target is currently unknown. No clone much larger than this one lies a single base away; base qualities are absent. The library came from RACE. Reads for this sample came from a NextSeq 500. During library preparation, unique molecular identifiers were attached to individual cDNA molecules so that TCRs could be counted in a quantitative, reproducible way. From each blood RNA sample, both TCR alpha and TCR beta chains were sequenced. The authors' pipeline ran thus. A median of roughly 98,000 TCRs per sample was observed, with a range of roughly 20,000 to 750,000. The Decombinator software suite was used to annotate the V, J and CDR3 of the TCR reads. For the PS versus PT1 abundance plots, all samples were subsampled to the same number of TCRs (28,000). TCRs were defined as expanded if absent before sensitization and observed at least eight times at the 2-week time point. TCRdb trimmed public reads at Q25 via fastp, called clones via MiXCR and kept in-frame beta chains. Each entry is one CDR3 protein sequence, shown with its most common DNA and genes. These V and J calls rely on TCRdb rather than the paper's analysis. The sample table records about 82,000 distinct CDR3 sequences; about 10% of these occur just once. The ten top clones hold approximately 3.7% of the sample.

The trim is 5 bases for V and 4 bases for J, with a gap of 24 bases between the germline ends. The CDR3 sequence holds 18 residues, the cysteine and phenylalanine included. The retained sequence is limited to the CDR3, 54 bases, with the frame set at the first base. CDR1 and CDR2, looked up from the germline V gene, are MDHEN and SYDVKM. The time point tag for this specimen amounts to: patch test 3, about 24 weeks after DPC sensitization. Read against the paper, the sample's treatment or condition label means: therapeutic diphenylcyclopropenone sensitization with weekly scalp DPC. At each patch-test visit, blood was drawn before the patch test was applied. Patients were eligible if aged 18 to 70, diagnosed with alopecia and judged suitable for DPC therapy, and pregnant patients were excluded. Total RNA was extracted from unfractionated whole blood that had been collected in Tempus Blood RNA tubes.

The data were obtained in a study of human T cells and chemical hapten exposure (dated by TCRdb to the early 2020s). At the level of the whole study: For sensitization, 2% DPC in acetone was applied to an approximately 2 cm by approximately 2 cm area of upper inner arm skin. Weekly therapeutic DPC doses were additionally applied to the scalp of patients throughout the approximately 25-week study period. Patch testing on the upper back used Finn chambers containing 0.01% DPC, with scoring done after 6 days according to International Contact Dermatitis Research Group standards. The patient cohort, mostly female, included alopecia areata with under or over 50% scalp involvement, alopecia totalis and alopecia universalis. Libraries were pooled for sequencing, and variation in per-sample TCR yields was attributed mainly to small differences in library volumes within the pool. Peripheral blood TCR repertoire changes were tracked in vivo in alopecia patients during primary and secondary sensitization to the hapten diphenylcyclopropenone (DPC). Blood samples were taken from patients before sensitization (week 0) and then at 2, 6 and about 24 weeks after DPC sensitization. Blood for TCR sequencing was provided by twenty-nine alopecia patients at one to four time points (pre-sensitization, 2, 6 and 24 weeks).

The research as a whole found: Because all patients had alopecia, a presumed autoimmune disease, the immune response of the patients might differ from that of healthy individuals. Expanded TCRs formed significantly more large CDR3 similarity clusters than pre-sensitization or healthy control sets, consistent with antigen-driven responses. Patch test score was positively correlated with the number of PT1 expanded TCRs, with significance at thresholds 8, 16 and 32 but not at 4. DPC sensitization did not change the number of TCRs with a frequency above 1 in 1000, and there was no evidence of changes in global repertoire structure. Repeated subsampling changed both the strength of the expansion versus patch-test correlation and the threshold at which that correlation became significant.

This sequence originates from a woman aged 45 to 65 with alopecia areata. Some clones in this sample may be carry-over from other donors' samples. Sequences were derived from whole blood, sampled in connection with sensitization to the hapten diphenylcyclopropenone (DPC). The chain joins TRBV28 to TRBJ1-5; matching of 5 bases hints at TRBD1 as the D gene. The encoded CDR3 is CASSPPSGGTVGNQPQHF. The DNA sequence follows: TGTGCCAGCAGTCCCCCCTCGGGGGGGACGGTAGGTAATCAGCCCCAGCATTTT. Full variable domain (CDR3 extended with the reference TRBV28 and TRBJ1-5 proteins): DVKVTQSSRYLVKRTGEKVFLECVQDMDHENMFWYRQDPGLGLRLIYFSYDVKMKEKGDIPEGYSVSREKKERFSLILESASTNQTSMYLCASSPPSGGTVGNQPQHFGDGTRLSIL.